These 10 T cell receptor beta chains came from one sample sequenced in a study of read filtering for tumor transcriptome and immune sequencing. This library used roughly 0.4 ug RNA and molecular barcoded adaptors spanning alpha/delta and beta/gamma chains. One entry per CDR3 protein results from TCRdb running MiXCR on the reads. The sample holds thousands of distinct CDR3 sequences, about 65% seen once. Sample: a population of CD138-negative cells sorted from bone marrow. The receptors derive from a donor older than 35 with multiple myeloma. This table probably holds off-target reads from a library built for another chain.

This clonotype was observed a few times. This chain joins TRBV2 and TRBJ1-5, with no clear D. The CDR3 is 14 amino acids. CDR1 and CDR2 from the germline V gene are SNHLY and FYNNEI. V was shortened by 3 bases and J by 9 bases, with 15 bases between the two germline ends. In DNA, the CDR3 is TGTGCCAGCAGTGATCAGCAGGCAAGCCGGCCCCAGCATTTT. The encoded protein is CASSDQQASRPQHF.

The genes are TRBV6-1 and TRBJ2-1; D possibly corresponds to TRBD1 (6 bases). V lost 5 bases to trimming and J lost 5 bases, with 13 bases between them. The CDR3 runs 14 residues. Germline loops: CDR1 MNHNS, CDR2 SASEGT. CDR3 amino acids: CASSPYGQHNEQFF. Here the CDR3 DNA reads TGTGCCAGCAGTCCATACGGACAGCACAATGAGCAGTTCTTC.

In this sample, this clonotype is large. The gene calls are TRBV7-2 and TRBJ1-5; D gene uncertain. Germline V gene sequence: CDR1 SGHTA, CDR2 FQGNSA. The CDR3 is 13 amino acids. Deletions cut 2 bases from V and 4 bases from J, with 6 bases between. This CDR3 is CASSLYENQPQHF. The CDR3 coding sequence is TGTGCCAGCAGCTTATATGAGAATCAGCCCCAGCATTTT.

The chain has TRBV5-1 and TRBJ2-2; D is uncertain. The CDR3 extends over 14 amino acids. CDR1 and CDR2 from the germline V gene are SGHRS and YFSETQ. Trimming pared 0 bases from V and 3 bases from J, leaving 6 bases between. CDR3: CASSLELYTGELFF. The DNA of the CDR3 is TGCGCCAGCAGCTTGGAGCTTTACACCGGGGAGCTGTTTTTT.

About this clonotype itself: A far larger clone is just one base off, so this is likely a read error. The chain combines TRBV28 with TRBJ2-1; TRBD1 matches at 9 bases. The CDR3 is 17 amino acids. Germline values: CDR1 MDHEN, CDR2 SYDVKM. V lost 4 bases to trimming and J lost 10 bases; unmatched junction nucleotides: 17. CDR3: CASSSNLIRDRDYEQFF. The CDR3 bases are TGTGCCAGCAGTTCTAATCTGATCCGGGACAGGGATTACGAGCAGTTCTTC.

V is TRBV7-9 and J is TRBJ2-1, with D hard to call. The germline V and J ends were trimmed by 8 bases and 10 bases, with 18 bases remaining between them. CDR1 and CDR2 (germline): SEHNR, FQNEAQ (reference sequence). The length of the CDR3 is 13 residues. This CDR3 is CASQKSGSGEQFF. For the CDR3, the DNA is TGTGCCAGCCAAAAGTCCGGAAGTGGCGAGCAGTTCTTC.

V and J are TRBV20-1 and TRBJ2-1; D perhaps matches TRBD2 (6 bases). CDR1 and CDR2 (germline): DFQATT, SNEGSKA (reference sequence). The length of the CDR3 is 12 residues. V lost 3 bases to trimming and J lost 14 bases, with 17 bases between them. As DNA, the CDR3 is TGCAGTGCTAGCCGTAGCGGTACGGGGGAGTTCTTC. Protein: CSASRSGTGEFF.

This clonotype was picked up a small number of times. The CDR3 DNA reads TGCAGTGCTAGTTTCTACAATGAGCAGTTCTTC. It specifies CSASFYNEQFF. This sequence joins TRBV20-1 and TRBJ2-1; D is undetermined. The V end was cut by 3 bases, the J end by 3 bases, with 3 bases between. This CDR3 is built from 11 residues. Germline loops: CDR1 DFQATT, CDR2 SNEGSKA (reference sequence).

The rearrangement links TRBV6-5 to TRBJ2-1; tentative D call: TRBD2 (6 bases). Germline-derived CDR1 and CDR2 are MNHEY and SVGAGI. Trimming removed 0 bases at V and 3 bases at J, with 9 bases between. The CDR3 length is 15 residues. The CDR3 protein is CASSYSGGFYNEQFF. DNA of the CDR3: TGTGCCAGCAGTTACTCGGGGGGTTTCTACAATGAGCAGTTCTTC.

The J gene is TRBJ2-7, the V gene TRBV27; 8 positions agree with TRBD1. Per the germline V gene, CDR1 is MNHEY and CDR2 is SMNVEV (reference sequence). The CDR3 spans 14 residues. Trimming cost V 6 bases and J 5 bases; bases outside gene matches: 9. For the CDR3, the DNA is TGTGCCAGCAGCGTCATGGACAGGGTAGACGAGCAGTACTTC. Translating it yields CASSVMDRVDEQYF.